Listed here is a single T cell receptor beta chain. Its antigen remains unidentified. These donors were members of the approximately 110-subject validation cohort, a group separate from the roughly 670-subject first cohort. The sample belongs to a study of cytomegalovirus exposure and HLA in healthy donors. Study-level findings and limits: In vitro assays verified that a few CMV-associated chains recognized CMV antigens specifically. Some public TCRs appeared in many individuals, while most sequences were rare. The authors listed 164 TCR beta chains as cytomegalovirus-associated.

Only in-frame clones appear in the TCRdb table, and some are missing; sequencing was by immunoSEQ multiplex PCR. The repertoire has some 90,000 clones, about 83% of them found once; the top ten carry approximately 4%. V lost 2 bases and J 4 bases, leaving 9 bases between the germline ends. The germline gives CDR1 SGDLS, CDR2 YYNGEE. The CDR3 consists of 13 residues. This TCR came from a woman between 25 and 40 years old in good health and CMV-seronegative. Material: PBMCs. The J gene is TRBJ1-1, the V gene TRBV9; a possible D gene is TRBD1 (6 bases). CDR3: CASSVTGSTEAFF. In DNA, the CDR3 is TGTGCCAGCAGCGTCACAGGGAGCACTGAAGCTTTCTTT.